Below, 27 T cell receptor beta chains from the same sample are listed, as sequenced in a study of shared clonotypes between healthy human individuals. The method was immunoSEQ multiplex PCR; TCRdb's version includes in-frame clones alone and lacks a portion of them. Here the sample spans 190,000 or so clones, about 66% being singletons. Sequencing was done on a sample of memory CD4+ T cells sorted from blood. Subset described: CD45RA-negative fraction. The origin of the receptors is a man younger than 45 in good health.

CDR3 in amino acids: CASSLFSGGGYGYTF. CDR3 sequence (DNA): TGTGCCAGCAGCTTGTTTTCAGGGGGCGGCTATGGCTACACCTTC. The V call is TRBV5-6, the J call TRBJ1-2; 8 bases line up with TRBD1. The V gene end was trimmed by 1 base and the J gene end by 4 bases; junction bases not matched to a gene: 6. CDR1 is SGHDT, CDR2 YYEEEE, per germline. The CDR3 has 15 amino acids.

The DNA for the CDR3 is TGTGCCAGCAGGATAAGCAGTCCCTACGAGCAGTACTTC. It encodes CASRISSPYEQYF. V is TRBV6-1 and J is TRBJ2-7; no reliable D call. The germline V and J ends were trimmed by 6 bases and 2 bases, with 11 bases remaining between them. The CDR3 is 13 residues long. Germline-derived CDR1 and CDR2 are MNHNS and SASEGT.

This chain uses TRBV18 with TRBJ2-3; TRBD1 aligns across 7 bases. This CDR3 contains 15 residues. J lost 4 bases, V lost 3 bases, and 7 bases had no gene match. In germline, CDR1 is KGHSH, CDR2 LQKENI. This CDR3 reads CASSPNRGWSDTQYF. CDR3 nucleotides: TGTGCCAGCTCACCGAACAGGGGATGGTCAGATACGCAGTATTTT.

This clone has just a few counts. The chain has TRBV29-1 and TRBJ1-1, with D uncertain. V was pared by 3 bases and J by 4 bases, with 6 bases between. Per the germline V gene, CDR1 is SQVTM and CDR2 is ANQGSEA. This CDR3 has 11 amino acids. The DNA of the CDR3 is TGCAGCGTTGATCGGGGCACTGAAGCTTTCTTT. As protein: CSVDRGTEAFF.

This sequence joins TRBV4-3 and TRBJ2-1, with TRBD2 matching over 12 bases. This CDR3 contains 18 residues. The germline gives CDR1 LGHNA, CDR2 YSLEER. J lost 4 bases, V lost 0 bases, and 7 bases had no gene match. Written as DNA, the CDR3 is TGCGCCAGCAGCCAAGATGTTACGCTAGCGGGAGGGTACAATGAGCAGTTCTTC. Its translation is CASSQDVTLAGGYNEQFF.

The rearrangement joins TRBV19 to TRBJ2-1; 11 bases fit TRBD2. CDR1 is LNHDA and CDR2 is SQIVND in the germline V gene (reference sequence). Trimming cost V 0 bases and J 8 bases; bases outside gene matches: 6. The CDR3 is made up of 16 amino acids. The CDR3 protein is CASSIDLTSGSYEQFF. The CDR3 nucleotides read TGTGCCAGTAGTATAGATTTAACTAGCGGGAGTTATGAGCAGTTCTTC.

The chain uses TRBV11-2 and TRBJ1-2; perhaps TRBD1 as D (6 bases). The germline V and J ends were trimmed by 1 base and 8 bases, with 14 bases remaining between them. Germline V CDR1 and CDR2: SGHAT, FQNNGV. This CDR3 contains 14 residues. The CDR3 DNA is TGTGCCAGCAGCTTAGTTGGGGCAGGGGTGGGCTACACCTTC. It specifies CASSLVGAGVGYTF.

The gene calls are TRBV28 and TRBJ1-1, with TRBD1 as a possible D gene (6 bases). Per the germline V gene, CDR1 is MDHEN and CDR2 is SYDVKM. The CDR3 loop spans 14 amino acids. V was cut by 6 bases and J by 1 base, with 12 bases left in between. CDR3 coding DNA: TGTGCCAGCAGGGAGGGGGGATGGAACACTGAAGCTTTCTTT. This sequence encodes CASREGGWNTEAFF.

The chain links TRBV10-3 to TRBJ2-2; 10 bases fit TRBD1. Per the germline V gene, CDR1 is ENHRY and CDR2 is SYGVKD. J gave up 4 bases and V 6 bases, and 11 bases lay outside the gene matches. The CDR3 extends over 17 amino acids. CDR3 amino acids: CAISRTPGQGFTGELFF. The CDR3 bases are TGTGCCATCAGCCGAACCCCGGGACAGGGGTTCACCGGGGAGCTGTTTTTT.

The V call is TRBV9, the J call TRBJ2-3, with TRBD2 identical over 12 bases. This CDR3 is built from 16 residues. The V and J ends lost 3 bases and 2 bases, in that order; junction bases with no gene match: 4. CDR1 and CDR2 (germline): SGDLS, YYNGEE. Here the CDR3 DNA reads TGTGCCAGCAGCGCAGGGACTAGCGGGCCCACAGATACGCAGTATTTT. This sequence encodes CASSAGTSGPTDTQYF.

The genes are TRBV29-1 and TRBJ2-7; weak D call: TRBD2 (5 bases). CDR3 length equals 15 residues. V gave up 4 bases and J gave up 2 bases, with 18 bases separating them. Germline V gene sequence: CDR1 SQVTM, CDR2 ANQGSEA. This chain's CDR3 is CSVVDLAGPTYEQYF. CDR3 coding DNA: TGCAGCGTTGTTGATCTAGCTGGACCTACCTACGAGCAGTACTTC.

V and J are TRBV15 and TRBJ2-7; 10 positions match TRBD2. J was trimmed by 6 bases and V by 0 bases; bases with no gene match: 8. The CDR3 is 16 residues long. Per germline, CDR1 LNHNV and CDR2 YYDKDF (reference sequence). For the CDR3, the DNA is TGTGCCACCAGCAGAGACCTAGCGGGAGCGGGTAGCGAGCAGTACTTC. Encoded protein: CATSRDLAGAGSEQYF.

CDR3 protein: CSASYNEQFF. DNA for the CDR3: TGCAGTGCTTCGTACAATGAGCAGTTCTTC. The chain has TRBV20-1 and TRBJ2-1; D gene uncertain. CDR1 is DFQATT, CDR2 SNEGSKA, per germline (reference sequence). V lost 5 bases and J lost 4, with 3 bases in between. The CDR3 has 10 residues.

The rearrangement joins TRBV27 to TRBJ2-2, with 7 bases aligning to TRBD1. The CDR3 totals 15 residues. The germline V gene has CDR1 MNHEY and CDR2 SMNVEV (reference sequence). The junction had 7 bases not matched to a gene; V was cut back by 3 bases and J by 6 bases. The CDR3 reads CASSFDRVSSGELFF. CDR3 coding DNA: TGTGCCAGCAGTTTCGACAGGGTTAGTTCCGGGGAGCTGTTTTTT.

Ten or more counts support this clone. The genes are TRBV10-3 and TRBJ2-3; 8 bases align to TRBD2. Unmatched junction bases numbered 4, after V lost 3 bases and J lost 5 bases. The CDR3 is 14 residues long. Germline CDR1 ENHRY, CDR2 SYGVKD. The CDR3 DNA is TGTGCCATCAGTGATGGTACTAGCGGAGATACGCAGTATTTT. Translated, it gives CAISDGTSGDTQYF.

This clone appeared a single time. This same CDR3 is encoded by further DNA sequences in the sample. The V and J genes are TRBV10-3 and TRBJ2-2, with 8 nucleotides matching TRBD2. The CDR3 has 16 amino acids. The germline gives CDR1 ENHRY, CDR2 SYGVKD. Trimming at V came to 4 bases and at J to 5 bases, leaving 9 bases not matched to a gene. The DNA of the CDR3 is TGTGCCATCAGTGGGGGACTAGTGGGGCGGACCGGGGAGCTGTTTTTT. It yields the protein CAISGGLVGRTGELFF.

The chain employs TRBV5-4 and TRBJ2-6; D is tentatively TRBD1 or TRBD2 (5 bases each). CDR1 and CDR2 from the germline V gene are SGHNT and YYREEE (reference sequence). This CDR3 spans 16 amino acids. The V gene lost 3 bases and the J gene lost 2 bases, with 12 bases spanning the gap. The CDR3 is CASSSPGTPGANVLTF. CDR3 coding DNA: TGTGCCAGCAGCTCCCCCGGGACCCCTGGGGCCAACGTCCTGACTTTC.

The chain employs TRBV9 and TRBJ1-1; 7 nucleotides line up with TRBD1. Per germline, CDR1 SGDLS and CDR2 YYNGEE. V lost 4 bases to trimming and J lost 0 bases; unmatched junction nucleotides: 6. This CDR3 spans 15 amino acids. The CDR3 here is CASSPTTGMNTEAFF. Here the CDR3 DNA reads TGTGCCAGCAGCCCCACGACAGGGATGAACACTGAAGCTTTCTTT.

The V call is TRBV4-3, the J call TRBJ2-2; TRBD1 aligns across 10 bases. This CDR3 has 16 amino acids. V lost 0 bases, J lost 7 bases, and 5 bases stayed unmatched. The germline CDR1 and CDR2 sequences are LGHNA and YSLEER. CDR3 sequence: CASSQETGGVGGELFF. CDR3 sequence (DNA): TGCGCCAGCAGCCAAGAGACAGGGGGCGTCGGCGGGGAGCTGTTTTTT.

The chain joins TRBV27 to TRBJ2-1; the D is unclear. This CDR3 has 20 residues. V was pared by 6 bases and J by 9 bases, with 36 bases between. The V gene's germline CDR1 is MNHEY and CDR2 SMNVEV (reference sequence). The CDR3 spells CASRHRALFGSSPKVGEQFF. DNA for the CDR3: TGTGCCAGCAGACACCGCGCCCTTTTTGGTTCGAGCCCCAAAGTGGGTGAGCAGTTCTTC.

The chain recombines TRBV28 with TRBJ1-5, with D uncertain. The CDR3 has 12 amino acids. Germline V CDR1 and CDR2: MDHEN, SYDVKM. Deletions cut 5 bases from V and 7 bases from J, with 9 bases between. The CDR3 coding sequence is TGTGCCAGCAGTCCATACAAGCAGCCCCAGCATTTT. Translated: CASSPYKQPQHF.

The chain carries TRBV28 and TRBJ2-7, with TRBD2 matching 7 bases. The V and J ends lost 7 bases and 5 bases, in that order; junction bases with no gene match: 2. The germline V gene has CDR1 MDHEN and CDR2 SYDVKM. The CDR3 runs 11 residues. CDR3 nucleotides: TGTGCCAGCATGCGGGAGAACGAGCAGTACTTC. Encoded protein: CASMRENEQYF.

This clone showed up many times. The chain has TRBV28 and TRBJ2-7, with D unresolved. The CDR3 totals 12 residues. CDR1 MDHEN and CDR2 SYDVKM come from the germline V gene. Trimming shortened V by 10 bases and J by 1 base, and 11 bases separated the two germline ends. Written as DNA, the CDR3 is TGTGCCACCGTCACATCATCCTACGAGCAGTACTTC. Translating it yields CATVTSSYEQYF.

This clone came up many times. This chain uses TRBV5-1 with TRBJ2-7; a weak D match, TRBD2 (6 bases). Germline values: CDR1 SGHRS, CDR2 YFSETQ. CDR3 length: 14 residues. V lost 1 base and J 0 bases, leaving 8 bases between the germline ends. CDR3 nucleotides: TGCGCCAGCAGCTTGCAGGGACTCTCCTACGAGCAGTACTTC. Its translation is CASSLQGLSYEQYF.

This chain joins TRBV5-1 and TRBJ2-7; TRBD2 aligns across 10 bases. The CDR3 covers 14 residues. J was trimmed by 7 bases and V by 0 bases; bases with no gene match: 4. Germline CDR1 reads SGHRS; CDR2 reads YFSETQ. DNA for the CDR3: TGCGCCAGCAGCTTGGAGACTAGCGGGCTGGAGCAGTACTTC. Its translation is CASSLETSGLEQYF.

The rearrangement links TRBV9 to TRBJ1-2; 8 bases are shared with TRBD1. V shed 3 bases and J 10 bases; nucleotides not matched to a gene: 5. CDR3 length equals 12 residues. CDR1 and CDR2 (germline): SGDLS, YYNGEE. The DNA for the CDR3 is TGTGCCAGCAGCGCGGGACAGGACCTCTACACCTTC. Translation: CASSAGQDLYTF.

This chain connects TRBV28 to TRBJ1-5, with 10 bases lining up with TRBD1. This CDR3 contains 17 residues. The germline V gene has CDR1 MDHEN and CDR2 SYDVKM. With V trimmed by 3 bases and J by 1 base, 6 bases remained unmatched. The CDR3 bases are TGTGCCAGCAGTTTCCACTGGACAGGGGGGAGCAATCAGCCCCAGCATTTT. Residues: CASSFHWTGGSNQPQHF. The full variable domain, with the rest looked up from reference TRBV28 and TRBJ1-5, is DVKVTQSSRYLVKRTGEKVFLECVQDMDHENMFWYRQDPGLGLRLIYFSYDVKMKEKGDIPEGYSVSREKKERFSLILESASTNQTSMYLCASSFHWTGGSNQPQHFGDGTRLSIL.